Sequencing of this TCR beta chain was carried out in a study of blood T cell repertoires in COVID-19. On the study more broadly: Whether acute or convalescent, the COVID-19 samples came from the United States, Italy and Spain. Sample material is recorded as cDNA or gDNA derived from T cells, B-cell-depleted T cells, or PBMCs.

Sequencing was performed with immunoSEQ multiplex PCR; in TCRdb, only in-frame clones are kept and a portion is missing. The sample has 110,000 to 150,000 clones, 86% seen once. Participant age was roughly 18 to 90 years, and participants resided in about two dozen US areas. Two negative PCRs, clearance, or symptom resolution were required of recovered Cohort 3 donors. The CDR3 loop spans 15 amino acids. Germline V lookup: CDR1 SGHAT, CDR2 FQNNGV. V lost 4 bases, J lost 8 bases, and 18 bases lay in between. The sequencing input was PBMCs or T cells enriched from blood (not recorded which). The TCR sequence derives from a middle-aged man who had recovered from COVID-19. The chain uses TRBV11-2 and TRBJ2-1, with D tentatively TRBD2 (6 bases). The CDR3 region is CASSSLALEGDEQFF. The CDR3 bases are TGTGCCAGCAGCTCTCTAGCCCTGGAGGGCGATGAGCAGTTCTTC.